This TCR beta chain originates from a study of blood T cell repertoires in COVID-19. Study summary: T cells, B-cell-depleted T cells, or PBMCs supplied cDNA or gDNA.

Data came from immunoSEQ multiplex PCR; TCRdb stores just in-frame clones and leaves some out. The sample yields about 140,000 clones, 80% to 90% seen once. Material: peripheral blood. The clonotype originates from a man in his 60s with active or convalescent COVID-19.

Here the CDR3 reads CASSGSSGGGRVNEQFF. CDR3 nucleotides: TGTGCCAGCAGCGGGTCTAGCGGGGGGGGCCGGGTCAATGAGCAGTTCTTC. J is TRBJ2-1 and V is TRBV7-2; 12 nucleotides align to TRBD2. Trimming removed 5 bases from V and 6 bases from J; junction bases left unmatched: 11. The CDR3 length is 17 residues. CDR1 is SGHTA and CDR2 is FQGNSA in the germline V gene.